The 4 T cell receptor beta chains in this list originate from one sample, sequenced in a study of OX40 agonist ivuxolimab in advanced cancers. Only in-frame clones appear in the TCRdb table, and some are missing; sequencing was by immunoSEQ multiplex PCR. The table lists over 80,000 clones, roughly four fifths of them singletons. Material: CD4+ or CD8+ T cells sorted from blood, obtained in a trial of the OX40 agonist ivuxolimab. These receptors came from an adult with an advanced solid tumor such as melanoma, head and neck, liver or kidney cancer.

V and J are TRBV7-9 and TRBJ2-3; maybe TRBD1 (5 bases). This CDR3 comprises 14 residues. V lost 5 bases and J lost 0, with 9 bases in between. Germline assignment: CDR1 SEHNR and CDR2 FQNEAQ (reference sequence). The CDR3 nucleotides are TGTGCCAGCAGCCGAGCAGGGAGCACAGATACGCAGTATTTT. This sequence encodes CASSRAGSTDTQYF.

This clone was found once. The rearrangement joins TRBV5-1 to TRBJ1-2, with 8 positions matching TRBD1. The CDR3 has 13 amino acids. After removal of 0 bases from V and 7 bases from J, the junction contained 2 bases not matched to a gene. Germline CDR1 and CDR2: SGHRS and YFSETQ. CDR3 residues: CASSLGQGAGYTF. The CDR3 coding sequence is TGCGCCAGCAGCTTGGGCCAGGGGGCTGGCTACACCTTC.

This clone rates as medium-sized. The V gene is TRBV6-1, the J gene TRBJ2-5, with a tentative D call TRBD2 (6 bases). Between the trimmed V and J ends, which lost 1 base and 5 bases, there was a span of 14 bases. The germline gives CDR1 MNHNS, CDR2 SASEGT. The CDR3 is 15 residues long. CDR3 nucleotides: TGTGCCAGCAGTGAAGGAATCTGGGGACTTGAGACCCAGTACTTC. Protein product: CASSEGIWGLETQYF.

In DNA, the CDR3 is TGTGCCAGCAGCCTCAAGGCCCGGGACAGGGGTATAACAGATACGCAGTATTTT. Translation: CASSLKARDRGITDTQYF. The chain carries TRBV4-2 and TRBJ2-3, with TRBD1 identical over 10 bases. Germline assignment: CDR1 LGHNA and CDR2 YNFKEQ. Trimming at V came to 4 bases and at J to 3 bases, leaving 13 bases not matched to a gene. This CDR3 spans 18 amino acids.